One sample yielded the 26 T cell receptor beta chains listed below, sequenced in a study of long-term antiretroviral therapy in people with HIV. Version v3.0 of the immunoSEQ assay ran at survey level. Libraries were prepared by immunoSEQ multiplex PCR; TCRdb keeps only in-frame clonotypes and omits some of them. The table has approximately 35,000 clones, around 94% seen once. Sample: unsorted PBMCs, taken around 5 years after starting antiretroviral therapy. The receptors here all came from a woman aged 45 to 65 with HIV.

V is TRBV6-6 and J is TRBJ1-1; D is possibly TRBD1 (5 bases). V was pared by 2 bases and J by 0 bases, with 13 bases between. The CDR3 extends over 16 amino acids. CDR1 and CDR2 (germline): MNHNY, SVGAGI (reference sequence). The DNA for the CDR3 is TGTGCCAGCAGTTACGGGATGGCAGGGATGAACACTGAAGCTTTCTTT. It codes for CASSYGMAGMNTEAFF.

The CDR3 sequence: CASSQDDFDTQYF. In nucleotides, the CDR3 is TGCGCCAGCAGCCAAGACGACTTCGATACGCAGTATTTT. This rearrangement joins TRBV4-1 to TRBJ2-3; D ambiguous. Trimming removed 0 bases from V and 6 bases from J, with 7 bases in between. The CDR3 sequence is 13 residues long. CDR1 is MGHRA and CDR2 is YSYEKL in the germline V gene.

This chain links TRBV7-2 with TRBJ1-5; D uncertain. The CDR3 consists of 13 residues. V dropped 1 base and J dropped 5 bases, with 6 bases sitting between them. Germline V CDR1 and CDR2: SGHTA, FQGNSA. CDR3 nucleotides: TGTGCCAGCAGCTTAGGTTTAGATCAGCCCCAGCATTTT. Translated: CASSLGLDQPQHF. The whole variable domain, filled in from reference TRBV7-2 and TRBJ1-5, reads GAGVSQSPSNKVTEKGKDVELRCDPISGHTALYWYRQSLGQGLEFLIYFQGNSAPDKSGLPSDRFSAERTGGSVSTLTIQRTQQEDSAVYLCASSLGLDQPQHFGDGTRLSIL.

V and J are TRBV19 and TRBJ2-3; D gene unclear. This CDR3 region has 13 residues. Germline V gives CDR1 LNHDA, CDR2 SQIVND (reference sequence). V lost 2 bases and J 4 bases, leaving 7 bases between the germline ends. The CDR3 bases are TGTGCCAGTAGTATAACGGGTGCAGATACGCAGTATTTT. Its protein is CASSITGADTQYF. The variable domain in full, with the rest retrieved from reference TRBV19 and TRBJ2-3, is DGGITQSPKYLFRKEGQNVTLSCEQNLNHDAMYWYRQDPGQGLRLIYYSQIVNDFQKGDIAEGYSVSREKKESFPLTVTSAQKNPTAFYLCASSITGADTQYFGPGTRLTVL.

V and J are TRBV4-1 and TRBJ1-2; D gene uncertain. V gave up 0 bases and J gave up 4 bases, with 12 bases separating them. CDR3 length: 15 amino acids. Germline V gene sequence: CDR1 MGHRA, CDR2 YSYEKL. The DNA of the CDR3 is TGCGCCAGCAGCCAAGATCATATGGATACCTATGGCTACACCTTC. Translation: CASSQDHMDTYGYTF.

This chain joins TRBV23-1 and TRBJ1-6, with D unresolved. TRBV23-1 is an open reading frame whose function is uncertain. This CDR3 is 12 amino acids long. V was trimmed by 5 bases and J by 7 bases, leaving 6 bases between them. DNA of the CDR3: TGCGCCAGCAGTACAGCCAATTCACCCCTCCACTTT. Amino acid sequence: CASSTANSPLHF.

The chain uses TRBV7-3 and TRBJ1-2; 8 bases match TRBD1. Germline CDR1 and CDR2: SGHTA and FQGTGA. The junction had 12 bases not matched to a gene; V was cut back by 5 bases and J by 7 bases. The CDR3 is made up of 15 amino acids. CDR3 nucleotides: TGTGCCAGCAGCAAATCCCCAGACAGGGGAGCTGGCTACACCTTC. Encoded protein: CASSKSPDRGAGYTF.

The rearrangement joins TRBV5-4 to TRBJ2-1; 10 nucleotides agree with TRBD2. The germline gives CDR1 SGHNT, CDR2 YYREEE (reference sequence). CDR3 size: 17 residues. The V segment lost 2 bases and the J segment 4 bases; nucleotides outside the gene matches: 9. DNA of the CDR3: TGTGCCAGCAGCTTATCCCTAGCGGGGGCTTTTTACAATGAGCAGTTCTTC. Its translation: CASSLSLAGAFYNEQFF.

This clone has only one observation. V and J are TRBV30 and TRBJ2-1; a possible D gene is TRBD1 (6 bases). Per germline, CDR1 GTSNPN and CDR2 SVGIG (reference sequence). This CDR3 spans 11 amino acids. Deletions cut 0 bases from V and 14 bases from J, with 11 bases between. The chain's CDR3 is CAWSVGGGEFF. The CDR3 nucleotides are TGTGCCTGGAGTGTAGGGGGTGGCGAGTTCTTC.

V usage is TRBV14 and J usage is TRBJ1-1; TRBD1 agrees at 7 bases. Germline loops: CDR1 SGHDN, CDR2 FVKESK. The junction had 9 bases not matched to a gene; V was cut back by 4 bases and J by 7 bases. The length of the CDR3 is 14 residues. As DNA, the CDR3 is TGTGCCAGCAGCCCCTCCGCGGACAGGCGTGAAGCTTTCTTT. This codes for CASSPSADRREAFF.

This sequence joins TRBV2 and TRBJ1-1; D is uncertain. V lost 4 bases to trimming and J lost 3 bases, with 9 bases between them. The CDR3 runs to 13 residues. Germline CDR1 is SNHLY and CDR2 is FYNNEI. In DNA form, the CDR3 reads TGTGCCAGCAGTGTTGAGGATTACACTGAAGCTTTCTTT. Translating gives CASSVEDYTEAFF.

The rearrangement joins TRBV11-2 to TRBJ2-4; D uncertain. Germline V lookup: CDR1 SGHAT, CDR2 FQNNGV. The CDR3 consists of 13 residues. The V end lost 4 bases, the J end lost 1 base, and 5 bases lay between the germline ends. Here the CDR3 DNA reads TGTGCCAGCAGCTCCAGCGCCAAAAACATTCAGTACTTC. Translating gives CASSSSAKNIQYF.

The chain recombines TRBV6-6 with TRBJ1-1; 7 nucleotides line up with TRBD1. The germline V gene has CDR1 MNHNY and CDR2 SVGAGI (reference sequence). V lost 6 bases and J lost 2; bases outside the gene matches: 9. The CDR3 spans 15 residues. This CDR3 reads CASSPQGVPNTEAFF. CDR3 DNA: TGTGCCAGCAGCCCCCAGGGGGTCCCTAACACTGAAGCTTTCTTT.

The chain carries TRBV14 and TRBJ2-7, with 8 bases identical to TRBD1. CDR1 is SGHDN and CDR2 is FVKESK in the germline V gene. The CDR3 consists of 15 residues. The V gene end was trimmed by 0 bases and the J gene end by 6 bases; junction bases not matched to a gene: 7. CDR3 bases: TGTGCCAGCAGCCAAGAAGAGGACAGGGAGCCCGAGCAGTACTTC. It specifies CASSQEEDREPEQYF. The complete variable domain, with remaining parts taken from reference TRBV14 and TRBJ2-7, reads EAGVTQFPSHSVIEKGQTVTLRCDPISGHDNLYWYRRVMGKEIKFLLHFVKESKQDESGMPNNRFLAERTGGTYSTLKVQPAELEDSGVYFCASSQEEDREPEQYFGPGTRLTVT.

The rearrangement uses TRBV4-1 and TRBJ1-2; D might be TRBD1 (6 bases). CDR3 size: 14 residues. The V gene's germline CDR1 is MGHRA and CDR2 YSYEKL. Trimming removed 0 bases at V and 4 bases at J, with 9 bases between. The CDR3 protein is CASSQEGDTYGYTF. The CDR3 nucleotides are TGCGCCAGCAGCCAAGAAGGGGACACCTATGGCTACACCTTC.

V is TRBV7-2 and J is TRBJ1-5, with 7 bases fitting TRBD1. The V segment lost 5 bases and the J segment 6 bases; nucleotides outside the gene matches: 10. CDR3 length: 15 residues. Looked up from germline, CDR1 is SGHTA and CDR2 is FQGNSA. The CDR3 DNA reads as TGTGCCAGCAGCACTACGACAGGGTCCGGTCAGCCCCAGCATTTT. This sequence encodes CASSTTTGSGQPQHF.

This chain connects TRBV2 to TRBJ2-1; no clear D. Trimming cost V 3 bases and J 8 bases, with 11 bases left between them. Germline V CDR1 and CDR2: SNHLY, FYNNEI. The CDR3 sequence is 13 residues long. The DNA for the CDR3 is TGTGCCAGCAGTGAGAGGTCCATCCATGAGCAGTTCTTC. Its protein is CASSERSIHEQFF. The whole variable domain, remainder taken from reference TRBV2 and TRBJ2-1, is EPEVTQTPSHQVTQMGQEVILRCVPISNHLYFYWYRQILGQKVEFLVSFYNNEISEKSEIFDDQFSVERPDGSNFTLKIRSTKLEDSAMYFCASSERSIHEQFFGPGTRLTVL.

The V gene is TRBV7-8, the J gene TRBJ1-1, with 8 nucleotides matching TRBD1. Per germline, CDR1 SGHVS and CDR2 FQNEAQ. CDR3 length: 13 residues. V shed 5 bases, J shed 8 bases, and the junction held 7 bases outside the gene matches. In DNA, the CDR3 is TGTGCCAGCAGCCGCGGCAGGGGGCGGGAAGCTTTCTTT. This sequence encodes CASSRGRGREAFF. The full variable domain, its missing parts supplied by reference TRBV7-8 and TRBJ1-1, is GAGVSQSPRYKVAKRGQDVALRCDPISGHVSLFWYQQALGQGPEFLTYFQNEAQLDKSGLPSDRFFAERPEGSVSTLKIQRTQQEDSAVYLCASSRGRGREAFFGQGTRLTVV.

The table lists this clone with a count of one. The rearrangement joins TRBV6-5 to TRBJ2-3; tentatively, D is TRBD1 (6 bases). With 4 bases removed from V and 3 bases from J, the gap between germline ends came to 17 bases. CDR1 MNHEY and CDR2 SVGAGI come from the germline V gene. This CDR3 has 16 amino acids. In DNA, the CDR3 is TGTGCCAGCAGTTCTGGGGGCCGGGGTGGGACAGATACGCAGTATTTT. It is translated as CASSSGGRGGTDTQYF.

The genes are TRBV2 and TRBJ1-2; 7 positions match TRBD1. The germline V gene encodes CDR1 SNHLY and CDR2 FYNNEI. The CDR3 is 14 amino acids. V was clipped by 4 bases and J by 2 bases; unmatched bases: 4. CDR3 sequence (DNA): TGTGCCAGCAGTGTGGGACAGAAAAACTATGGCTACACCTTC. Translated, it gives CASSVGQKNYGYTF.

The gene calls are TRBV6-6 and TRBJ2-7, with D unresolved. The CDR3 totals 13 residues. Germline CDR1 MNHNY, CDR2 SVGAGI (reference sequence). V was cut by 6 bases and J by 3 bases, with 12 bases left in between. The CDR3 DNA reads TGTGCCAGCAGGTCTTCAGGAAACTACGAGCAGTACTTC. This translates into CASRSSGNYEQYF.

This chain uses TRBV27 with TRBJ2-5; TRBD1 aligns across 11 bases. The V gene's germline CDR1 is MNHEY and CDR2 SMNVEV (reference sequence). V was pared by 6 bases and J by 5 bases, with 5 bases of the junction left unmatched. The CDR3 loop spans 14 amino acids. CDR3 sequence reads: CASSAGTGGETQYF. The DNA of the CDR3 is TGTGCCAGCAGCGCCGGGACAGGGGGTGAGACCCAGTACTTC.

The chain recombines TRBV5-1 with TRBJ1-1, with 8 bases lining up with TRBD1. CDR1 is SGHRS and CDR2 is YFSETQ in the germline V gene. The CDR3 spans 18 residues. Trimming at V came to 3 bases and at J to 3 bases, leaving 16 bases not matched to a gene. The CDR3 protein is CASSWGSGRGRRDTEAFF. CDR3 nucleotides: TGCGCCAGCAGCTGGGGGTCGGGCAGGGGGCGACGGGACACTGAAGCTTTCTTT.

In nucleotides, the CDR3 is TGTGCCAGCAGCTCCGCGGCTGGACAGGATTCCTATAATTCACCCCTCCACTTT. Protein: CASSSAAGQDSYNSPLHF. The chain carries TRBV21-1 and TRBJ1-6; TRBD1 reflects the table's D call only, with no check against the DNA. TRBV21-1 is flagged as a pseudogene. The CDR3 consists of 18 residues.

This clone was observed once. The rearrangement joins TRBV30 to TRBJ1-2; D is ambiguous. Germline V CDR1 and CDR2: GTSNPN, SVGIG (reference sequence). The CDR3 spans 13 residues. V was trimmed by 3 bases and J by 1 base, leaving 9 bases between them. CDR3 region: CAWSRQNNYGYTF. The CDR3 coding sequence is TGTGCCTGGAGCCGTCAGAATAACTATGGCTACACCTTC.

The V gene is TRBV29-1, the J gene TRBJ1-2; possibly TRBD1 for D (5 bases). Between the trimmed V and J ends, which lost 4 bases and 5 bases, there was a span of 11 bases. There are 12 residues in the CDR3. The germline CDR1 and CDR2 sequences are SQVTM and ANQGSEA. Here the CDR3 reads CSVVGTGYGYTF. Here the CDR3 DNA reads TGCAGCGTTGTAGGGACGGGATATGGCTACACCTTC.